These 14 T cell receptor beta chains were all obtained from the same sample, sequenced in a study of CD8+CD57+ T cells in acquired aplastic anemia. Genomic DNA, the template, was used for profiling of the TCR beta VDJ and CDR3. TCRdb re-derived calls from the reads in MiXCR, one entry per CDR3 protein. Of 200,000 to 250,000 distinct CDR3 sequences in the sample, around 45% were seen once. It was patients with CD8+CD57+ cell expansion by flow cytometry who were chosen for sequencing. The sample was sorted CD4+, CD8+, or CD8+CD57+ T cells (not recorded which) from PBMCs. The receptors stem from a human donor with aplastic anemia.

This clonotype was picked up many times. The CDR3 DNA sequence: TGTGCCAGCAGTTTTTCAGGTAGATGGAGCGAGCAGTACTTC. Translated: CASSFSGRWSEQYF. The rearrangement joins TRBV12-3 or TRBV12-4 to TRBJ2-7; the D is unclear. There are 14 residues in the CDR3. The V and J ends lost 3 bases and 6 bases respectively, with 15 bases between them.

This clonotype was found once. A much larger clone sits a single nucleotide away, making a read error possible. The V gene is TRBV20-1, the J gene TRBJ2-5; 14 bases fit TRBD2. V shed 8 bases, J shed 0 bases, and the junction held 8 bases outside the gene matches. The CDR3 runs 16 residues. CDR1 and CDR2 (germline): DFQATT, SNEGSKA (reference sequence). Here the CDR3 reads CSTATSGGEHQETQYF. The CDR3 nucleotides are TGCAGTACTGCGACTAGCGGGGGGGAACACCAAGAGACCCAGTACTTC.

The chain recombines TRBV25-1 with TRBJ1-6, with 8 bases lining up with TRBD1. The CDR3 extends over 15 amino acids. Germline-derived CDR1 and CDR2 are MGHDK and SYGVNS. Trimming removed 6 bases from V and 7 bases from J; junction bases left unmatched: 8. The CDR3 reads CASRSTGTGNSPLHF. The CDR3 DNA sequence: TGTGCCAGCAGATCAACCGGGACAGGCAATTCACCCCTCCACTTT.

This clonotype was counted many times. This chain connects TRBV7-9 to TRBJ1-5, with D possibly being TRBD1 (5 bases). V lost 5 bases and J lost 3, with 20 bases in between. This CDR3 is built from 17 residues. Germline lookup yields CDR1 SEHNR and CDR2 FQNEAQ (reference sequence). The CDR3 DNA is TGTGCCAGCAGCCCCCCCCAACAGGAGCCATACAATCAGCCCCAGCATTTT. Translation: CASSPPQQEPYNQPQHF.

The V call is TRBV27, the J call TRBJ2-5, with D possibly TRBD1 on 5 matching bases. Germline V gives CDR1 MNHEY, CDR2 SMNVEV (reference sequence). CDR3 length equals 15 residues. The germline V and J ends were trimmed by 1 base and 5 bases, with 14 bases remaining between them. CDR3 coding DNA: TGTGCCAGCAGTTTATTTTGGGGCGCGGAGGAGACCCAGTACTTC. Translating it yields CASSLFWGAEETQYF.

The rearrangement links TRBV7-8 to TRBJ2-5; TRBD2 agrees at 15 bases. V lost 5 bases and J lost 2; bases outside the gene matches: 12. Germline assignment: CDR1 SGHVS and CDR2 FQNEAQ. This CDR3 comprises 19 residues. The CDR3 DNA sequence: TGTGCCAGCAGCCCACCCGGACTAGCGGGGGGGCGAGGTCAAGAGACCCAGTACTTC. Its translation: CASSPPGLAGGRGQETQYF.

CDR3 region: CATSREATGDGANVLTF. CDR3 sequence (DNA): TGTGCCACCAGCAGAGAGGCGACAGGGGATGGGGCCAACGTCCTGACTTTC. The chain recombines TRBV15 with TRBJ2-6; 8 nucleotides match TRBD1. The CDR3 contains 17 residues. J lost 3 bases, V lost 0 bases, and 4 bases had no gene match. The germline CDR1 and CDR2 sequences are LNHNV and YYDKDF (reference sequence).

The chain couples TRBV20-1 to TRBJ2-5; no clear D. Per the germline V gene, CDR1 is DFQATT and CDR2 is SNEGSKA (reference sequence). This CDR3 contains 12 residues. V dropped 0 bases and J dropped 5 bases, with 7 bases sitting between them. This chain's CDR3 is CSARDVQETQYF. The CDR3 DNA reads TGCAGTGCTAGAGATGTCCAGGAGACCCAGTACTTC.

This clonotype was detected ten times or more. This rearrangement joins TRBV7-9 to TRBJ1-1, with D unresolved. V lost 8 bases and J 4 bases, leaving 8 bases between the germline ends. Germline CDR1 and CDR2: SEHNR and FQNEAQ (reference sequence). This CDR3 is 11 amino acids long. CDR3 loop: CASLPGTEAFF. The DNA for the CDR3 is TGTGCCAGCCTGCCGGGCACTGAAGCTTTCTTT.

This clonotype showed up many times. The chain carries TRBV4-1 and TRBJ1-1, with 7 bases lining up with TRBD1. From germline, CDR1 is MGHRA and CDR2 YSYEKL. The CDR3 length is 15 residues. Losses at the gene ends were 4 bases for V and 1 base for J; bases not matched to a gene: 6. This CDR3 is CASSPETGRNTEAFF. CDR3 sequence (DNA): TGCGCCAGCAGCCCTGAGACAGGGAGGAACACTGAAGCTTTCTTT.

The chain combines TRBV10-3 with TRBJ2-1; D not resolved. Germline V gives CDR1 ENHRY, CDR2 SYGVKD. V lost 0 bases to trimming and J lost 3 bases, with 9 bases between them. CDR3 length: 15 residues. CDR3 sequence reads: CAISESRDRYNEQFF. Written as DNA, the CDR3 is TGTGCCATCAGTGAGTCGAGAGATCGCTACAATGAGCAGTTCTTC.

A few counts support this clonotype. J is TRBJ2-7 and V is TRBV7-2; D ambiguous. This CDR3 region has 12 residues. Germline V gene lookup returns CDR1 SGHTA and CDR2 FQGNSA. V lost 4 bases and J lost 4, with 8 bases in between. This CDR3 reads CASSWPGYEQYF. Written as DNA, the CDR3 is TGTGCCAGCAGCTGGCCGGGTTACGAGCAGTACTTC.

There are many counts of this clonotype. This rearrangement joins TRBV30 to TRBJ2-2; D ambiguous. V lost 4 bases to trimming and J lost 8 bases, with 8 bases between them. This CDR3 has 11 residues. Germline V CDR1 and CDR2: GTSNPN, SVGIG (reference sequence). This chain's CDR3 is CAWTPSGELFF. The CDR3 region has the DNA TGTGCCTGGACTCCTTCGGGGGAGCTGTTTTTT.

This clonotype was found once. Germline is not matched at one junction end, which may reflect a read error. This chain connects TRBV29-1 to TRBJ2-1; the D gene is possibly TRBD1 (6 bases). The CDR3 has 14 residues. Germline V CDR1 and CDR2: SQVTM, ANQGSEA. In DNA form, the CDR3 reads TGCAGCACCGATTGGGGGCAGAATAGCCTCCAAGTGCTCTTC. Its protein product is CSTDWGQNSLQVLF.